The entry below describes one TCR beta chain. Germline CDR1 is SGHRS and CDR2 is YFSETQ. The CDR3 totals 15 residues. V shed 9 bases, J shed 8 bases, and the junction held 11 bases outside the gene matches. This sample stems from a study of blood T cell repertoires in COVID-19. Study context: Samples came from the United States, Italy and Spain, spanning acute and convalescent COVID-19. Sources were T cells, B-cell-depleted T cells, or PBMCs; the material itself was cDNA or gDNA.

Assay used: immunoSEQ multiplex PCR; TCRdb lists only in-frame clones, some missing. Seen here are fewer than 50,000 clones, about four fifths observed once, and the top ten hold about 39%. The sample comprised peripheral blood. The clonotype comes from a man between 35 and 55 years old with active or convalescent COVID-19. This chain uses TRBV5-1 with TRBJ2-3; 14 bases map to TRBD2. DNA for the CDR3: TGCGCCACCTCCCCCGAGACTAGCGGGAGGGGTACGCAGTATTTT. Protein sequence: CATSPETSGRGTQYF.